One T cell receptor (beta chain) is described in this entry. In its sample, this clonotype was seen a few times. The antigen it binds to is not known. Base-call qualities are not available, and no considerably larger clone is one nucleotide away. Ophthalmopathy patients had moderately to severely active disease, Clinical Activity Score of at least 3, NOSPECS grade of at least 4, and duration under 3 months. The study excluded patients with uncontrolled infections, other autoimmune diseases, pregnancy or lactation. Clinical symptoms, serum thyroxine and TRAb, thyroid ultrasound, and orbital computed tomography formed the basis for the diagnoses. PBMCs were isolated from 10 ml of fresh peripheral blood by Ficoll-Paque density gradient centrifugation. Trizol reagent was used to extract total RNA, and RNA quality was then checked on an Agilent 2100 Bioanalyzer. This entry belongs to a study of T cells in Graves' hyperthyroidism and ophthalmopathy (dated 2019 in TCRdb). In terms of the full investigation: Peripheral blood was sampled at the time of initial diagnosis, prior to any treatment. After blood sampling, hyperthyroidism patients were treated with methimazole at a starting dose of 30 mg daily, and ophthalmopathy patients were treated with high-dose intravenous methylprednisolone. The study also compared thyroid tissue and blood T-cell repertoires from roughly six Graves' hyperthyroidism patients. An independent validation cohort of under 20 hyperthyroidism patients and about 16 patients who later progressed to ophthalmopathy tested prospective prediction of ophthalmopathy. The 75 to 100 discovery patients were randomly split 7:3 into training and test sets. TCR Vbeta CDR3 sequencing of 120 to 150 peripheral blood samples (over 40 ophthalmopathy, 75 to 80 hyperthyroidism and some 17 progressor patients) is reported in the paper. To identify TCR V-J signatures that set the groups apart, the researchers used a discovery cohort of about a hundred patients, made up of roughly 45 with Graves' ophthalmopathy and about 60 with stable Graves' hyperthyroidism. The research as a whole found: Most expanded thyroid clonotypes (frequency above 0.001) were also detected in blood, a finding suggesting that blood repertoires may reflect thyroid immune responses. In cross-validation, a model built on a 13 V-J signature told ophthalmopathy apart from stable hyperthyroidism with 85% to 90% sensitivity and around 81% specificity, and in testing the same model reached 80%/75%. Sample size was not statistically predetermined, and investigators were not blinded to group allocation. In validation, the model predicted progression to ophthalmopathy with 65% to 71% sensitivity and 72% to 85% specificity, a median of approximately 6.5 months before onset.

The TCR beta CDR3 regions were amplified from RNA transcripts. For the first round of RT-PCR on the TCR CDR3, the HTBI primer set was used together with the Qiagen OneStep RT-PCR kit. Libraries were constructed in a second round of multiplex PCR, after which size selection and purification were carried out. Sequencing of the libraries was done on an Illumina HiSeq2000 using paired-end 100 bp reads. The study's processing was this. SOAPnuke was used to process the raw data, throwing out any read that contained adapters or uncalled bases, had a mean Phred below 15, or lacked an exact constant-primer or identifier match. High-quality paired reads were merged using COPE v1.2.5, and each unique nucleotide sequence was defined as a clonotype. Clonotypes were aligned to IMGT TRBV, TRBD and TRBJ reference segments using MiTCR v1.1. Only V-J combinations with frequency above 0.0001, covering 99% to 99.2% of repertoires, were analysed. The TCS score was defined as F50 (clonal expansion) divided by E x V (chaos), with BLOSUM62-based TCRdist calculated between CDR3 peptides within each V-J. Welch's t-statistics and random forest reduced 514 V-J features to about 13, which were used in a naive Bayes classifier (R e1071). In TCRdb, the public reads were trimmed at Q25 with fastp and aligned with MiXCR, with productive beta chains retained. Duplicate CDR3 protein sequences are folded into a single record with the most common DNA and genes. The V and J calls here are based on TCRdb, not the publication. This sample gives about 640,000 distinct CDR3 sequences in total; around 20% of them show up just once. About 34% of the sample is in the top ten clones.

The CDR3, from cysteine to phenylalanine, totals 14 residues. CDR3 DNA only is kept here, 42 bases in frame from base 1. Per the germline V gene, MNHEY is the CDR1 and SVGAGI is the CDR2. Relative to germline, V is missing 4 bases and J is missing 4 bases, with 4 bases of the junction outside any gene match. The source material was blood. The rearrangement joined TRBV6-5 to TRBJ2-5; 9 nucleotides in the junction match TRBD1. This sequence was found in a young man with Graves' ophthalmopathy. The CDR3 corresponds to CASSSGDRVETQYF. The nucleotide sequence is TGTGCCAGCAGTTCGGGGGACAGGGTAGAGACCCAGTACTTC.